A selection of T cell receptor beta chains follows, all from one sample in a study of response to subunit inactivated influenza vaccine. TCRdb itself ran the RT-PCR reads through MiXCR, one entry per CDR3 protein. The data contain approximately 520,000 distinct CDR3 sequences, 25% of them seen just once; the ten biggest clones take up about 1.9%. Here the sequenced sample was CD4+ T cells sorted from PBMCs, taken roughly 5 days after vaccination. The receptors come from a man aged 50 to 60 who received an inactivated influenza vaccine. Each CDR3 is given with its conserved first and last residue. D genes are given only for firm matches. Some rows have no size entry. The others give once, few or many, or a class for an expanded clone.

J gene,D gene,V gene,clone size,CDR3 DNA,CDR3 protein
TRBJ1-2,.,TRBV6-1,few,TGTGCCAGCAGCCCCTACGACAGAAACTATGGCTACACCTTC,CASSPYDRNYGYTF
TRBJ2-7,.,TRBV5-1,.,TGCGCCAGCAGCTTGGGTCGACTAGACTACGAGCAGTACTTC,CASSLGRLDYEQYF
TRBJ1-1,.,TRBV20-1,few,TGCAGTGCTAGACCCCGGGCGGGGCTGTACACTGAAGCTTTCTTT,CSARPRAGLYTEAFF
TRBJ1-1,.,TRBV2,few,TGTGCCAGCAGTAAACCCCTCGGAAACACTGAAGCTTTCTTT,CASSKPLGNTEAFF
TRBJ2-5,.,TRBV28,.,TGTGCCAGCAGTTTAACCCAGTCGGCCCAGTACTTC,CASSLTQSAQYF
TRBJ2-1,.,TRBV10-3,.,TGTGCCATCAGTCTGGGGGCCGTGGATGAGCAGTTCTTC,CAISLGAVDEQFF
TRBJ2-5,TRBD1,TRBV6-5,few,TGTGCCAGCAGTTATTTTACAGGGGTCCAAGAGACCCAGTACTTC,CASSYFTGVQETQYF
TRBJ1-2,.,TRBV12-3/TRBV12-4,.,TGTGCCAGCAGTTACAGGGCACAGAGAGGGGGCTACACCTTC,CASSYRAQRGGYTF
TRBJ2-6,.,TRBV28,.,TGTGCCAGCACGGGACTTGGATCTGGGGCCAACGTCCTGACTTTC,CASTGLGSGANVLTF
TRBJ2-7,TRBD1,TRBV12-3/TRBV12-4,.,TGTGCCAGCAGCTATAAAAACAGGGGGCGGGACGAGCAGTACTTC,CASSYKNRGRDEQYF
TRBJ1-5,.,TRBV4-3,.,TGCGCCAGCAGCCAAGATCAGGGGTCCAATCAGCCCCAGCATTTT,CASSQDQGSNQPQHF
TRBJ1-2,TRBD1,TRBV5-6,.,TGTGCCAGCAGCTTGGGTGGGCCAGGGGGCCCTCTATATTATGGCTACACCTTC,CASSLGGPGGPLYYGYTF
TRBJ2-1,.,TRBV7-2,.,TGTGCCAGCAGCTTAAAAGAGAGCTCCTACAATGAGCAGTTCTTC,CASSLKESSYNEQFF
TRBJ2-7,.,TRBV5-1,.,TGCGCCAGCAGCTTGGGGGGGACCACGGCTCACGAGCAGTACTTC,CASSLGGTTAHEQYF
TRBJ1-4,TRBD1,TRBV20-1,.,TGCAGTGCTAGAGTCCGGGACAGGGGCATGTTTTTT,CSARVRDRGMFF
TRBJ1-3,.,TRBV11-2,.,TGTGCCAGCAGCTTAGAGAGTGGTGGAAACACCATATATTTT,CASSLESGGNTIYF
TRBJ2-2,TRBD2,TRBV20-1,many,TGCAGTGCTGGAACTAGCGGGAGGTCCGGGGAGCTGTTTTTT,CSAGTSGRSGELFF
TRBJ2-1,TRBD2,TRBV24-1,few,TGTGCCACCAGCCGAGCGGGAGGGCGGGAAGAGCAGTTCTTC,CATSRAGGREEQFF
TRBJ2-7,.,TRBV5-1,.,TGCGCCAGCAGCGGGACAAACTACGAGCAGTACTTC,CASSGTNYEQYF
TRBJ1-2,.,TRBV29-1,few,TGCAGCGTTGACAGGGGCGCAGGCTACACCTTC,CSVDRGAGYTF
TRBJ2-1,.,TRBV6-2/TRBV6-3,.,TGTGCCAGCAGTTACTCGACCGGGGGCCGTCGGAATGAGCAGTTCTTC,CASSYSTGGRRNEQFF
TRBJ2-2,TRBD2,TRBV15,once,TGTGCCACCAGCAAGGGACTAGCGGGAGTTACTGGGGAGCTGTTTTTT,CATSKGLAGVTGELFF
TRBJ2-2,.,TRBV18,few,TGTGCCAGCTCTCCGAAACGAGTGAACACCGGGGAGCTGTTTTTT,CASSPKRVNTGELFF
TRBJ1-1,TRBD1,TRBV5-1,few,TGCGCCAGCAGCTTCGGACAGGGCACTAACACTGAAGCTTTCTTT,CASSFGQGTNTEAFF
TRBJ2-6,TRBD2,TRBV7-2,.,TGTGCCAGCAGCCAACTAGCGGGAGGGTCTGGGGCCAACGTCCTGACTTTC,CASSQLAGGSGANVLTF
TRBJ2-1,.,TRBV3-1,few,TGTGCCAGCAGCCAAGGGCTAGCGAAAAATGAGCAGTTCTTC,CASSQGLAKNEQFF
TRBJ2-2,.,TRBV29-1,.,TGCAGCGTTCGGTATAGAGGCACCGGGGAGCTGTTTTTT,CSVRYRGTGELFF
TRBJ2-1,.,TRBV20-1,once,TGCAGTGCGACTCGAGGCGGGGGCGCTCAAAATGAGCAGTTCTTC,CSATRGGGAQNEQFF
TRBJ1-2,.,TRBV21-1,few,TGTGCCAGCAGCAAAGCGCATGGGGTTACTAACTATGGCTACACCTTC,CASSKAHGVTNYGYTF
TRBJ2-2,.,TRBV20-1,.,TGCAGTGCTAGTGACGGGGGCGCAGGCGGGGAGCTGTTTTTT,CSASDGGAGGELFF
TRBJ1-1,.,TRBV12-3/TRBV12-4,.,TGTGCCAGCAGTTTCGTAGGCAGTAACACTGAAGCTTTCTTT,CASSFVGSNTEAFF
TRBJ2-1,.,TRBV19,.,TGTGCCAGTAGTACCCGTAGCGGCCACAATGAGCAGTTCTTC,CASSTRSGHNEQFF
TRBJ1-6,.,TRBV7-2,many,TGTGCCAGCAGCTTTGTGGGCTCCTATAATTCACCCCTCCACTTT,CASSFVGSYNSPLHF
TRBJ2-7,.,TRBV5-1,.,TGCGCCAGCAGGGAGGTTGGGTCCGAGCAGTACTTC,CASREVGSEQYF
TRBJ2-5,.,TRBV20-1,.,TGCAGTGCCCGGCGGGCGCGGGGCGGCCTGGAGACCCAGTACTTC,CSARRARGGLETQYF
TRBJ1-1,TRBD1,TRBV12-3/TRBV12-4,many,TGTGCCAGCAGTCCAAACAGGGGTTTAGCTCACACTGAAGCTTTCTTT,CASSPNRGLAHTEAFF
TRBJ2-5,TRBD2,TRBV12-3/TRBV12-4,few,TGTGCCAGCAGCCGTGGACTAGCGGGGGTTCAAGAGACCCAGTACTTC,CASSRGLAGVQETQYF
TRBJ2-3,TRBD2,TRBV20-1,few,TGCAGTGCTAGAGCTCGAGGGACTAGGGGAAACACAGATACGCAGTATTTT,CSARARGTRGNTDTQYF
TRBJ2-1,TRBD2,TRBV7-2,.,TGTGCCAGCAGCCAAGGGACTAGCGGGAGATTATGGAAGTTCTTC,CASSQGTSGRLWKFF
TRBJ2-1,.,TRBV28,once,TGTGCCAGCAAAACTAGCTTGAATGAGCAGTTCTTC,CASKTSLNEQFF
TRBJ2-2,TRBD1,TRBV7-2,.,TGTGCCAGCAGCCGACAGGGTGGTGAGGGGGAGCTGTTTTTT,CASSRQGGEGELFF
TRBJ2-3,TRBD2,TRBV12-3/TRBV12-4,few,TGTGCCAGCAGCCTAAGTAGCGGGGGAGGGGCGGATACGCAGTATTTT,CASSLSSGGGADTQYF
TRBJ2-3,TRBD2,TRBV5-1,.,TGCGCCAGCGCGGGACTAGCGGGAGTCCCAGATACGCAGTATTTT,CASAGLAGVPDTQYF
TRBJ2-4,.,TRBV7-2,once,TGTGCCAGCAGCTCACCTACCCAAAACATTCAGTACTTC,CASSSPTQNIQYF
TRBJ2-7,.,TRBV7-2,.,TGTGCCAGCAGCTTAGCGATGTTAGCAGCCCACGAGCAGTACTTC,CASSLAMLAAHEQYF
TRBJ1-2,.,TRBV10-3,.,TGTGCCATCAGTGACCACACCTATGGCTACACCTTC,CAISDHTYGYTF
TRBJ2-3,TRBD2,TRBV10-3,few,TGTGCCATCAGGACTAGCGGGACCCTCACAGATACGCAGTATTTT,CAIRTSGTLTDTQYF
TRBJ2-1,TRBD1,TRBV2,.,TGTGCCAGCAGATCTACAGGGGGAGGATACAATGAGCAGTTCTTC,CASRSTGGGYNEQFF
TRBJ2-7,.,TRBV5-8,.,TGTGCCAGCAGCTGGCCAGGGGGGTTCTTATACGAGCAGTACTTC,CASSWPGGFLYEQYF
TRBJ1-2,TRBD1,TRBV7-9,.,TGTGCCAGCAGCCCACCGGGACAGGGTATCGTAGGCTACACCTTC,CASSPPGQGIVGYTF
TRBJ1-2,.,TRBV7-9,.,TGTGCCAGCAGCCCAATAGTGGCCCATGGCTACACCTTC,CASSPIVAHGYTF
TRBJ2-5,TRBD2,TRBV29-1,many,TGCAGCGTTGAACGCCTAGCGGGACAAGAGACCCAGTACTTC,CSVERLAGQETQYF